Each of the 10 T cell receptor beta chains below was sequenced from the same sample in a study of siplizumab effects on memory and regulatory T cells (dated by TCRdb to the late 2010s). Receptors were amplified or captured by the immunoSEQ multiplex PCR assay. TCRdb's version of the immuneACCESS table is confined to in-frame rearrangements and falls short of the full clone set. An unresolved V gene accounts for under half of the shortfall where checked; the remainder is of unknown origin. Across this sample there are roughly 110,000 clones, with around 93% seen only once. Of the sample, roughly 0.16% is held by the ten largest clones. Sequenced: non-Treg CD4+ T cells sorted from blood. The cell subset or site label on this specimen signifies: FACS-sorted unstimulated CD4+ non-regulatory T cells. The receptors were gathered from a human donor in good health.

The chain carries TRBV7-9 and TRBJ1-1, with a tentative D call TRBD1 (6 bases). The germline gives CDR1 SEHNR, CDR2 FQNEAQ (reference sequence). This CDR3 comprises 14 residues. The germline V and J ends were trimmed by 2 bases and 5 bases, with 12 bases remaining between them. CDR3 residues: CASSLTGTWTEAFF. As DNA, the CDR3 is TGTGCCAGCAGCTTAACCGGGACATGGACTGAAGCTTTCTTT.

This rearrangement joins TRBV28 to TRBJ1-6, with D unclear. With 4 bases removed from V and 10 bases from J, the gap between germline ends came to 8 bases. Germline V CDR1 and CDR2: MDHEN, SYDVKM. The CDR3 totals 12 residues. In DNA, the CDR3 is TGTGCCAGCAGTTCCCTATTCTCACCCCTCCACTTT. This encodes CASSSLFSPLHF.

The CDR3 DNA reads as TGTGCCAGCAGTCCCCCGTGGGGGGCTCCACAAAATGAAAAACTGTTTTTT. Amino acid sequence: CASSPPWGAPQNEKLFF. The rearrangement links TRBV28 to TRBJ1-4, with a possible D match to TRBD1 (6 bases). There are 17 residues in the CDR3. Germline CDR1 reads MDHEN; CDR2 reads SYDVKM. V shed 5 bases and J shed 5 bases, with 21 bases lying between them.

The CDR3 region is CASITGGGRNTEAFF. CDR3 bases: TGTGCCAGCATCACAGGGGGGGGTCGGAACACTGAAGCTTTCTTT. The rearrangement uses TRBV6-1 and TRBJ1-1, with 8 bases matching TRBD1. Germline CDR1 reads MNHNS; CDR2 reads SASEGT. This CDR3 contains 15 residues. V trimming: 7 bases; J trimming: 1 base; junction bases outside the gene matches: 8.

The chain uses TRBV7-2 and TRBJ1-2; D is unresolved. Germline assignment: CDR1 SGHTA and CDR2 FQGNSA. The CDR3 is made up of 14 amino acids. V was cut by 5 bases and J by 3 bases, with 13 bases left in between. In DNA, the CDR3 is TGTGCCAGCAGCCACGAGTCTCTTGACTATGGCTACACCTTC. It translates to CASSHESLDYGYTF. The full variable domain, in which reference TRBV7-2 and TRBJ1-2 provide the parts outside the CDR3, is GAGVSQSPSNKVTEKGKDVELRCDPISGHTALYWYRQSLGQGLEFLIYFQGNSAPDKSGLPSDRFSAERTGGSVSTLTIQRTQQEDSAVYLCASSHESLDYGYTFGSGTRLTVV.

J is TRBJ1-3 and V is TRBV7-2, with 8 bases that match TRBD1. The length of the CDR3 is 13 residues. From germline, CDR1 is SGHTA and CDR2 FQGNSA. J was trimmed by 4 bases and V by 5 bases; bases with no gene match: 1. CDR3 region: CASSRTGGNTIYF. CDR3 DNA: TGTGCCAGCAGCAGGACAGGGGGAAACACCATATATTTT.

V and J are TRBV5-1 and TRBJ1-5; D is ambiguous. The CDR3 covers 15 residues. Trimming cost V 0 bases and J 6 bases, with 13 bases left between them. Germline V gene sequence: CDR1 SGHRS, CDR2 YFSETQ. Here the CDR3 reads CASSLASGIGQPQHF. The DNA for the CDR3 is TGCGCCAGCAGCTTGGCCTCAGGTATAGGTCAGCCCCAGCATTTT.

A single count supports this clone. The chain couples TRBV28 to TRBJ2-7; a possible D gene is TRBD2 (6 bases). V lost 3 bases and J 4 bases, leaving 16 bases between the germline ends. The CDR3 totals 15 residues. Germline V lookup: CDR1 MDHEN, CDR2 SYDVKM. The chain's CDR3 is CASSFLGGFGYEQYF. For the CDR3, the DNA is TGTGCCAGCAGTTTCCTTGGGGGGTTCGGGTACGAGCAGTACTTC.

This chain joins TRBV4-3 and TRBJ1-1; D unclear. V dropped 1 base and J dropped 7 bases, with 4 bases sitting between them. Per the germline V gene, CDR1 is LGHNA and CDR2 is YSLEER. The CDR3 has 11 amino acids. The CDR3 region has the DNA TGCGCCAGCAGCCAAGGGTATGAAGCTTTCTTT. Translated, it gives CASSQGYEAFF.

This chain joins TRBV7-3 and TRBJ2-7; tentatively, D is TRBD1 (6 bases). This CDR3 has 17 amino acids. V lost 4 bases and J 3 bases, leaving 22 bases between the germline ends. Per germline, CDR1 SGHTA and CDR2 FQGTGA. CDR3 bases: TGTGCCAGCAGCTCGGCTGCCTATCTCCGGGACAACTACGAGCAGTACTTC. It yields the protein CASSSAAYLRDNYEQYF. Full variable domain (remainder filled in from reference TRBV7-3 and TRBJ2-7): GAGVSQTPSNKVTEKGKYVELRCDPISGHTALYWYRQSLGQGPEFLIYFQGTGAADDSGLPNDRFFAVRPEGSVSTLKIQRTERGDSAVYLCASSSAAYLRDNYEQYFGPGTRLTVT.